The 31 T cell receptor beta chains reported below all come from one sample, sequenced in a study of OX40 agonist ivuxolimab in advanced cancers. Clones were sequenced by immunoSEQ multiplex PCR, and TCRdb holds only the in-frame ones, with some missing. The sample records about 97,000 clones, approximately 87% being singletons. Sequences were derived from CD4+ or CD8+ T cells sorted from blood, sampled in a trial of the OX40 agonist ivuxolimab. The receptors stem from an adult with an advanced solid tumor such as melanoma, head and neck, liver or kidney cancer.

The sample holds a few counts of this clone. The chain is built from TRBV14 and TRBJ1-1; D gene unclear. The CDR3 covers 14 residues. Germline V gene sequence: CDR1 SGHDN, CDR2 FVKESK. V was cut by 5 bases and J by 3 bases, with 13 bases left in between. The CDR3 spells CASSFGQRYTEAFF. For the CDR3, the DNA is TGTGCCAGCAGCTTCGGGCAGAGATACACTGAAGCTTTCTTT.

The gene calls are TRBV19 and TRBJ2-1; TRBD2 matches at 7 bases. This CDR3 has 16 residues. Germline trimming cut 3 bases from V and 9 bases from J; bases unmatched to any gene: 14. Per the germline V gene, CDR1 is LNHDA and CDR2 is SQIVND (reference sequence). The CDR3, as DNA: TGTGCCAGTAGTATCCCAGGGCAGGGAGGGAAGGGTGAGCAGTTCTTC. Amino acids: CASSIPGQGGKGEQFF.

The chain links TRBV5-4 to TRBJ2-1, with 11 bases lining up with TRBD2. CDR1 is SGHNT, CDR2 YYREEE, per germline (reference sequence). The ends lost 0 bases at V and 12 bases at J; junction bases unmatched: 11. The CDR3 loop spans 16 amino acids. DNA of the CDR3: TGTGCCAGCAGCTTGGATGTAGCGGGAGGGCCTATCGTGCAGTTCTTC. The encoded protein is CASSLDVAGGPIVQFF.

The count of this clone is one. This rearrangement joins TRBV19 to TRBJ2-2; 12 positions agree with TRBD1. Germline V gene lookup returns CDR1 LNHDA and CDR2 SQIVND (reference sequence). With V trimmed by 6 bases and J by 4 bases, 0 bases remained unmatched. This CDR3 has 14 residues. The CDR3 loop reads CASRGQGATGELFF. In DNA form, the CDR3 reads TGTGCCAGTAGGGGACAGGGGGCCACCGGGGAGCTGTTTTTT. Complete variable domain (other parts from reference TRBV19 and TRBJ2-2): DGGITQSPKYLFRKEGQNVTLSCEQNLNHDAMYWYRQDPGQGLRLIYYSQIVNDFQKGDIAEGYSVSREKKESFPLTVTSAQKNPTAFYLCASRGQGATGELFFGEGSRLTVL.

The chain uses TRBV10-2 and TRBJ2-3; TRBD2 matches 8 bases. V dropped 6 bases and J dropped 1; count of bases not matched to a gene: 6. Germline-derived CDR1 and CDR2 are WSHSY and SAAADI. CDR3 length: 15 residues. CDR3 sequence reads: CASSGYSGGTDTQYF. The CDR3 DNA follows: TGCGCCAGCAGCGGATATAGCGGGGGCACAGATACGCAGTATTTT.

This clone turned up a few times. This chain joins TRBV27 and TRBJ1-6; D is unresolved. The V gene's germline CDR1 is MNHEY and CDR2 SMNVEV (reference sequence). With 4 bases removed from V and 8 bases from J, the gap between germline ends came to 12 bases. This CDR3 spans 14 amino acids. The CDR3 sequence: CASSSFPGYSPLHF. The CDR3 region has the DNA TGTGCCAGCAGTTCCTTCCCGGGCTATTCACCCCTCCACTTT.

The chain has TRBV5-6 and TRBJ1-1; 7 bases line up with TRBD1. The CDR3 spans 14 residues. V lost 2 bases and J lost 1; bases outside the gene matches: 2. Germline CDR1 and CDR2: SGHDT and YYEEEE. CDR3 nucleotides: TGTGCCAGCAGCTTCAGGGGGGGGAACACTGAAGCTTTCTTT. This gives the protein CASSFRGGNTEAFF.

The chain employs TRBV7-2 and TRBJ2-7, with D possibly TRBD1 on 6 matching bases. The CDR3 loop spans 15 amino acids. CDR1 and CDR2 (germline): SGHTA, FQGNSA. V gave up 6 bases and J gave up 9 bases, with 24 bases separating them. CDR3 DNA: TGTGCCAGCAGTTTCGTGGCAGGGGACGACGATGTGCAGTACTTC. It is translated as CASSFVAGDDDVQYF.

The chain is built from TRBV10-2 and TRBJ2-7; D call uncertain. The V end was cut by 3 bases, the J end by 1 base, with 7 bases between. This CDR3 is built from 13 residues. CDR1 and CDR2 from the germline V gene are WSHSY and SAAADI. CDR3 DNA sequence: TGCGCCAGCAGTGATAGCTGGTCCTACGAGCAGTACTTC. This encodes CASSDSWSYEQYF.

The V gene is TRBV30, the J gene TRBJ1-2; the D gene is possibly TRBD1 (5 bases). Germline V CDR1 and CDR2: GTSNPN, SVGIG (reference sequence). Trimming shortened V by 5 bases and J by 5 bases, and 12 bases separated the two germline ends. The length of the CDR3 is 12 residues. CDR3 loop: CAWLLGGYGYTF. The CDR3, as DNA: TGTGCCTGGTTGCTCGGGGGATATGGCTACACCTTC.

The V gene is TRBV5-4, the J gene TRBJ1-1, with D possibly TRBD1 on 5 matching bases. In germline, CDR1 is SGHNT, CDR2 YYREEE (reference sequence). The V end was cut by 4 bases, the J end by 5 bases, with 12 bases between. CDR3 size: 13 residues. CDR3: CASSPWGGTEAFF. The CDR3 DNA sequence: TGTGCCAGCAGCCCCTGGGGGGGGACTGAAGCTTTCTTT.

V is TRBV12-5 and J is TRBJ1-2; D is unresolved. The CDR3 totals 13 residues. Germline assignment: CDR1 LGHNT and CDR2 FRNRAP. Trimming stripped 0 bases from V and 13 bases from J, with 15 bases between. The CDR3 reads CASGLVTGVKCTF. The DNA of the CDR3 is TGTGCTAGTGGTTTGGTAACTGGGGTTAAATGCACCTTC.

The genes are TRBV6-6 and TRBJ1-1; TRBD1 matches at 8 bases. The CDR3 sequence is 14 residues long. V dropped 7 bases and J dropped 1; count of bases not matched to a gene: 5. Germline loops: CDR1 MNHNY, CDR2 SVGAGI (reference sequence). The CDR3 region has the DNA TGTGCCAGCATCAATGGACAGGGGAACACTGAAGCTTTCTTT. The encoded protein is CASINGQGNTEAFF.

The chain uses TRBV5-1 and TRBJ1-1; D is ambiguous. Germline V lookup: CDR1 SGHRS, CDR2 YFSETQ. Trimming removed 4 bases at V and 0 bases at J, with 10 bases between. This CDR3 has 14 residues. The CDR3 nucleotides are TGCGCCAGCAGCGCCGCCTGGATGAACACTGAAGCTTTCTTT. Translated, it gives CASSAAWMNTEAFF.

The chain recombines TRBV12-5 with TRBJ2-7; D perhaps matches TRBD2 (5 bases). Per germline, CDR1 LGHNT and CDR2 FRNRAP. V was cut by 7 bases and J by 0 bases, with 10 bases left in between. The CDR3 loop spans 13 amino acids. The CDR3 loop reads CASAGRSSYEQYF. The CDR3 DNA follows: TGTGCTAGTGCGGGGAGAAGCTCCTACGAGCAGTACTTC.

The CDR3 is CASSRDLSSYEQYF. CDR3 DNA sequence: TGTGCCAGCAGCCGAGACTTGAGCTCCTACGAGCAGTACTTC. This chain connects TRBV7-8 to TRBJ2-7; D is unresolved. V dropped 5 bases and J dropped 0 bases, with 11 bases sitting between them. The CDR3 sequence is 14 residues long. Germline assignment: CDR1 SGHVS and CDR2 FQNEAQ.

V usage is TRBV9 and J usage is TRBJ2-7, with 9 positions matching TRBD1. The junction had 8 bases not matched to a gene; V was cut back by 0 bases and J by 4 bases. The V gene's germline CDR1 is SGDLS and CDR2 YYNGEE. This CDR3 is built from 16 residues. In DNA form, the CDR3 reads TGTGCCAGCAGCGTAGCTAAGACAGGGGGAAGGTACGAGCAGTACTTC. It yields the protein CASSVAKTGGRYEQYF. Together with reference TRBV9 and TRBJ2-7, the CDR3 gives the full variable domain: DSGVTQTPKHLITATGQRVTLRCSPRSGDLSVYWYQQSLDQGLQFLIQYYNGEERAKGNILERFSAQQFPDLHSELNLSSLELGDSALYFCASSVAKTGGRYEQYFGPGTRLTVT.

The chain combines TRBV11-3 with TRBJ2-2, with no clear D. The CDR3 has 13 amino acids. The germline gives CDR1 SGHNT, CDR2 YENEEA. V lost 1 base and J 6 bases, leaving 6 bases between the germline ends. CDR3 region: CASSLVSSGELFF. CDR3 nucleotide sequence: TGTGCCAGCAGCTTAGTCTCCTCCGGGGAGCTGTTTTTT.

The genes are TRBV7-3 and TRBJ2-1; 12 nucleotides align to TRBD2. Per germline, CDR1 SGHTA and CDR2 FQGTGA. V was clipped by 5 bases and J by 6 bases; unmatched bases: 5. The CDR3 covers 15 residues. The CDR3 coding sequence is TGTGCCAGCAGCGTGACTAGCGGGAGTGGCAATGAGCAGTTCTTC. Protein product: CASSVTSGSGNEQFF.

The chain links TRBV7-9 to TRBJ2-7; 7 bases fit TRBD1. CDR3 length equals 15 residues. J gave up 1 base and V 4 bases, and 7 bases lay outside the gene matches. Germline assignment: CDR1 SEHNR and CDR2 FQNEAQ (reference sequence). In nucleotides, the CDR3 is TGTGCCAGCAGCTCACTCTGGGGACAGTCCTACGAGCAGTACTTC. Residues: CASSSLWGQSYEQYF. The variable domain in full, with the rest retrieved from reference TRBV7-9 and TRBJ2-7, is DTGVSQNPRHKITKRGQNVTFRCDPISEHNRLYWYRQTLGQGPEFLTYFQNEAQLEKSRLLSDRFSAERPKGSFSTLEIQRTEQGDSAMYLCASSSLWGQSYEQYFGPGTRLTVT.

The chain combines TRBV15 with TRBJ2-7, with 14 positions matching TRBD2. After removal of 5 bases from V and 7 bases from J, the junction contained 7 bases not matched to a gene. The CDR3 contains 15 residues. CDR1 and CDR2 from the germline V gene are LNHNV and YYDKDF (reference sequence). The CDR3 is CATSPRTSGRREQYF. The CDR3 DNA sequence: TGTGCCACCAGCCCGCGGACTAGCGGGAGGAGAGAGCAGTACTTC.

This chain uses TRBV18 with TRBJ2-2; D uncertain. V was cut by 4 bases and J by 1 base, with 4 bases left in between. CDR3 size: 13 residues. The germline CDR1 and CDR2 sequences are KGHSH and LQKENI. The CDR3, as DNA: TGTGCCAGCTCACGGGGGAACACCGGGGAGCTGTTTTTT. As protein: CASSRGNTGELFF.

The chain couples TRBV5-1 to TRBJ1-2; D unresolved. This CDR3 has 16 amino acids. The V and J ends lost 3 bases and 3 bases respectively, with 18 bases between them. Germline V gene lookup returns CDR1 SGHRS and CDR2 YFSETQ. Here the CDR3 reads CASSSVGEADYYGYTF. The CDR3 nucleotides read TGCGCCAGCAGCTCCGTGGGTGAGGCAGACTACTATGGCTACACCTTC.

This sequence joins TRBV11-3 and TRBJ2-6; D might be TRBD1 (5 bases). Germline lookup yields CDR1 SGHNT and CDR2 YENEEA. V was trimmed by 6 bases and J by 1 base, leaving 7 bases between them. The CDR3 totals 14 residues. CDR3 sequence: CASRAGSGANVLTF. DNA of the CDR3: TGTGCCAGCAGAGCAGGGTCTGGGGCCAACGTCCTGACTTTC.

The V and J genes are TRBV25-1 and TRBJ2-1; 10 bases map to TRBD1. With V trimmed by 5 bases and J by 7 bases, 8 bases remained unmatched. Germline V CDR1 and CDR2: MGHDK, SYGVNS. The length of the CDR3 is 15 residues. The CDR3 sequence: CASSTPGQGNNEQFF. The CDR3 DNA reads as TGTGCCAGCAGTACGCCGGGACAGGGGAATAATGAGCAGTTCTTC.

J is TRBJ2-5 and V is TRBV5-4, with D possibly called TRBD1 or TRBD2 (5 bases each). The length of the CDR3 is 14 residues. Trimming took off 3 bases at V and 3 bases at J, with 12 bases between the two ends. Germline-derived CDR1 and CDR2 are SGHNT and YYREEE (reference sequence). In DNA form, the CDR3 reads TGTGCCAGCAGCTCCCGGGACGGCAAAGAGACCCAGTACTTC. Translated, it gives CASSSRDGKETQYF.

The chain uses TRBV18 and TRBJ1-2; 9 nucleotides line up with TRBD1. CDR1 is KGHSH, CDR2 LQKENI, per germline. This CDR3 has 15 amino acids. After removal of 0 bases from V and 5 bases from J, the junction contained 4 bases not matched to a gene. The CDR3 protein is CASSPPGQGAYGYTF. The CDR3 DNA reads TGTGCCAGCTCACCACCGGGACAGGGCGCATATGGCTACACCTTC.

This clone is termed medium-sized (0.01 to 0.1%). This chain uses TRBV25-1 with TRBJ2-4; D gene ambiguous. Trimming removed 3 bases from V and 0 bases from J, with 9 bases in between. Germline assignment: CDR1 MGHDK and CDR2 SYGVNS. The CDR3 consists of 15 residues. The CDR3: CASSDDTKAKNIQYF. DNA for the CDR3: TGTGCCAGCAGTGATGACACAAAAGCCAAAAACATTCAGTACTTC.

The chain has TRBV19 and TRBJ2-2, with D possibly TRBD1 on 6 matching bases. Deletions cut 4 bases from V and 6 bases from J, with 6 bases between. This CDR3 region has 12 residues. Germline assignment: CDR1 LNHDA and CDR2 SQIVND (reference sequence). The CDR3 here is CASSRQAGELFF. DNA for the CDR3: TGTGCCAGTAGTAGACAGGCCGGGGAGCTGTTTTTT.

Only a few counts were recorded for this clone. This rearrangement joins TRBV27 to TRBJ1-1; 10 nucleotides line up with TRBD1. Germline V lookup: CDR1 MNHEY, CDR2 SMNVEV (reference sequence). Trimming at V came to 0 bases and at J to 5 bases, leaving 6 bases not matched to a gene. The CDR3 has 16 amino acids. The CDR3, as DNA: TGTGCCAGCAGTTTATCGGGACAGGGGAGGTCTACTGAAGCTTTCTTT. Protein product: CASSLSGQGRSTEAFF.

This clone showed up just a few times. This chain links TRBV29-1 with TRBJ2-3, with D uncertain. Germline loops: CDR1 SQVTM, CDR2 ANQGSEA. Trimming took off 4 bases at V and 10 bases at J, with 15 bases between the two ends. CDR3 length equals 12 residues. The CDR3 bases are TGCAGCGTTGCCGAGCCCCGCGGTCCGCAGTATTTT. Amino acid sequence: CSVAEPRGPQYF.